The clone carrying this TCR beta chain was seen a handful of times. Its antigen is not known. Unique molecular identifiers featured in each of the TCR beta cDNA libraries. One entry per CDR3 protein, called by TCRdb with MiXCR from the PCR reads. Of roughly 600,000 distinct CDR3 sequences listed, 40% to 50% are singletons. This sample was included in a study of post-analysis software for immune sequencing data. Looking at the study overall: The cohort encompassed relapsing-remitting, secondary progressive and progressive-relapsing multiple sclerosis disease courses. Broader study findings: Relative to controls, patients had five TRBV segments at higher frequency, with TRBV5-6, TRBV5-1 and TRBV20-1 among these. Controls' normalized Chao1 diversity significantly exceeded that of multiple sclerosis patients.

Per the germline V gene, CDR1 is MNHEY and CDR2 is SVGAGI. Trimming shortened V by 0 bases and J by 0 bases, and 14 bases separated the two germline ends. The CDR3 contains 18 residues. V usage is TRBV6-5 and J usage is TRBJ1-4, with no clear D. This sequence was found in a girl under 18 with multiple sclerosis. The material sequenced was blood. The CDR3 DNA follows: TGTGCCAGCAGTTACTCGACGGCAGCAAACCCAACTAATGAAAAACTGTTTTTT. Residues: CASSYSTAANPTNEKLFF.